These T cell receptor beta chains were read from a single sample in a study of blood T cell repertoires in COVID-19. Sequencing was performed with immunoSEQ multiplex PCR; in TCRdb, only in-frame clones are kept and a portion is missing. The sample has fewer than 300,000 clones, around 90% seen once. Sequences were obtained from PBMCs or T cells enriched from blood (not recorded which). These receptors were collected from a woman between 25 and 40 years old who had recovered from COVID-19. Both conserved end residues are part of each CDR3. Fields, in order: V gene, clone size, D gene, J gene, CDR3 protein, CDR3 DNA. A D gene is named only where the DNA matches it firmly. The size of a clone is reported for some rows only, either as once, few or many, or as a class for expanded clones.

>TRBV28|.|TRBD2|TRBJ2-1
CASSPSSGRGVEQFF
TGTGCCAGCAGTCCATCTAGCGGGAGAGGTGTTGAGCAGTTCTTC
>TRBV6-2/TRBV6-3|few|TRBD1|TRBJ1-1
CASSQQGSEAFF
TGTGCCAGCAGTCAACAGGGGAGTGAAGCTTTCTTT
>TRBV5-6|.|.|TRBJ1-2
CASSFNPGDYGYTF
TGTGCCAGCAGCTTCAACCCGGGAGACTATGGCTACACCTTC
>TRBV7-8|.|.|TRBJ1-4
CASSFRSATNEKLFF
TGTGCCAGCAGCTTTAGGAGTGCAACTAATGAAAAACTGTTTTTT
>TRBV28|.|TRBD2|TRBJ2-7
CASSFVLTSGSYEQYF
TGTGCCAGCAGTTTCGTTTTGACTAGCGGCTCCTACGAGCAGTACTTC
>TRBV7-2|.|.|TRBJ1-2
CASSSMPQGMIGYTF
TGTGCCAGCAGCTCTATGCCCCAGGGGATGATTGGCTACACCTTC
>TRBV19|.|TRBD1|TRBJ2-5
CASNDRVGQETQYF
TGTGCCAGCAATGACAGGGTGGGTCAAGAGACCCAGTACTTC
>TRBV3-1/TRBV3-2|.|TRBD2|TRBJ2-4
CASSPLAGVAKNIQYF
TGTGCCAGCAGCCCCTTAGCGGGAGTGGCCAAAAACATTCAGTACTTC
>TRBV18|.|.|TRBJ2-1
CASSVRSSYNEQFF
TGTGCCAGCTCAGTCCGGAGCTCCTACAATGAGCAGTTCTTC
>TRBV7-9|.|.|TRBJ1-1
CASSLGANTEAFF
TGTGCCAGCAGCTTGGGAGCGAACACTGAAGCTTTCTTT
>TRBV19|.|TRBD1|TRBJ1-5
CASSRGQGSNQPQHF
TGTGCCAGTAGTAGAGGACAGGGGAGCAATCAGCCCCAGCATTTT
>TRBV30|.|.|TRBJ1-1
CAWKGPGANTEAFF
TGTGCCTGGAAAGGGCCGGGAGCGAACACTGAAGCTTTCTTT
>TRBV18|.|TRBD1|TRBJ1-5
CASSPRDRGLGQPQHF
TGTGCCAGCTCACCACGGGACAGGGGGCTCGGGCAGCCCCAGCATTTT
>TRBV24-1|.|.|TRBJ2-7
CATSDSQVNEQYF
TGTGCCACCAGTGATTCACAGGTGAACGAGCAGTACTTC
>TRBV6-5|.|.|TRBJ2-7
CASNTVQNSYEQYF
TGTGCCAGCAATACCGTCCAGAATTCCTACGAGCAGTACTTC
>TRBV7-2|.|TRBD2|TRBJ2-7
CASSYSGRTGEQYF
TGTGCCAGCAGCTATAGCGGGAGGACCGGCGAGCAGTACTTC
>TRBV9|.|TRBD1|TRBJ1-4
CASSFSGTGNEKLFF
TGTGCCAGCAGCTTCTCCGGGACAGGGAATGAAAAACTGTTTTTT
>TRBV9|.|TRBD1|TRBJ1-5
CASSPGTDYQPQHF
TGTGCCAGCTCCCCTGGGACAGACTATCAGCCCCAGCATTTT
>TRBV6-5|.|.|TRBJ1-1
CASSYSTPPQGAFF
TGTGCCAGCAGTTACTCGACGCCACCCCAGGGAGCTTTCTTT
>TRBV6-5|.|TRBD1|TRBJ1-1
CASSYGGTGMNTEAFF
TGTGCCAGCAGTTACGGAGGGACAGGCATGAACACTGAAGCTTTCTTT
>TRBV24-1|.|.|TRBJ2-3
CATSDFRERQYF
TGTGCCACCAGTGATTTCCGGGAGAGGCAGTATTTT
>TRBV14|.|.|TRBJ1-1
CASSQFRVNTEAFF
TGTGCCAGCAGCCAATTCAGGGTCAACACTGAAGCTTTCTTT
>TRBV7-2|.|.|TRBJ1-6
CASSDTGGRDSPLHF
TGTGCCAGCAGCGATACGGGGGGGCGCGATTCACCCCTCCACTTT
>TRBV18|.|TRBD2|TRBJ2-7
CASSPGGGRAYEQYF
TGTGCCAGCTCACCAGGGGGCGGGAGGGCCTACGAGCAGTACTTC
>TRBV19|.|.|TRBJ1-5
CASSIEGASLSYSNQPQHF
TGTGCCAGTAGTATCGAAGGGGCCTCCCTAAGTTATAGCAATCAGCCCCAGCATTTT
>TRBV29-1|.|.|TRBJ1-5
CSVRSNSNQPQHF
TGCAGCGTTCGCAGTAATAGCAATCAGCCCCAGCATTTT
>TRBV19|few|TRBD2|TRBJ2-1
CASSVGGSATNEQFF
TGTGCCAGTAGTGTGGGGGGGTCCGCGACGAATGAGCAGTTCTTC